This TCR beta chain was profiled in a study of blood T cell repertoires in COVID-19. The CDR3 has 15 residues. Deletions cut 1 base from V and 7 bases from J, with 14 bases between. From germline, CDR1 is SEHNR and CDR2 FQNEAQ (reference sequence). As handled by the study authors: Estimates of nucleated cell counts were drawn from the amplification of reference gene primers. Measured with immunoSEQ multiplex PCR; TCRdb has only the in-frame clones, and not every one. For V, J and clone size, that table is used; D and trimming come from the DNA. Among around 150,000 clones, 80% were seen once, and the ten largest hold about 5%.

The receptor comes from a woman aged 45-65 years with acute or convalescent COVID-19. Sequencing was carried out using peripheral blood. V is TRBV7-9 and J is TRBJ1-5; TRBD1 is a possible D gene (5 bases). This CDR3 is CASSLESRVGQPQHF. The DNA for the CDR3 is TGTGCCAGCAGCTTAGAGTCCAGGGTGGGCCAGCCCCAGCATTTT. The whole variable domain, filled in from reference TRBV7-9 and TRBJ1-5, reads DTGVSQNPRHKITKRGQNVTFRCDPISEHNRLYWYRQTLGQGPEFLTYFQNEAQLEKSRLLSDRFSAERPKGSFSTLEIQRTEQGDSAMYLCASSLESRVGQPQHFGDGTRLSIL.